The 28 T cell receptor beta chains in this list originate from one sample, sequenced in a study of T cell responses to AZD1222 COVID-19 vaccine. Sequencing used immunoSEQ multiplex PCR; TCRdb keeps in-frame clones, though not all of them. The table has around 130,000 clones, 80% to 90% seen once. Material: peripheral blood, obtained on day 0 of AZD1222 vaccination. The receptors derive from an adult in good health.

The chain combines TRBV7-8 with TRBJ2-3; TRBD1 or TRBD2 may be the D gene (5 bases each). Germline V gene lookup returns CDR1 SGHVS and CDR2 FQNEAQ. The CDR3 is 18 residues long. V gave up 0 bases and J gave up 2 bases, with 18 bases separating them. The CDR3 spells CASSLATGLARVTDTQYF. The DNA of the CDR3 is TGTGCCAGCAGCTTAGCGACGGGATTGGCCAGGGTCACAGATACGCAGTATTTT. Complete variable domain (other parts from reference TRBV7-8 and TRBJ2-3): GAGVSQSPRYKVAKRGQDVALRCDPISGHVSLFWYQQALGQGPEFLTYFQNEAQLDKSGLPSDRFFAERPEGSVSTLKIQRTQQEDSAVYLCASSLATGLARVTDTQYFGPGTRLTVL.

This chain links TRBV6-5 with TRBJ2-5; no reliable D call. From germline, CDR1 is MNHEY and CDR2 SVGAGI. With 5 bases removed from V and 9 bases from J, the gap between germline ends came to 13 bases. The CDR3 is 12 amino acids. The CDR3 DNA reads TGTGCCAGCAGTACCCGGATGGGGTCCCAGTACTTC. It yields the protein CASSTRMGSQYF.

The genes are TRBV2 and TRBJ2-7; D is possibly TRBD2 (5 bases). Germline V CDR1 and CDR2: SNHLY, FYNNEI. Deletions cut 2 bases from V and 2 bases from J, with 13 bases between. This CDR3 has 15 residues. The CDR3 sequence is CASSEIVGVPYEQYF. Here the CDR3 DNA reads TGTGCCAGCAGTGAAATTGTGGGAGTGCCCTACGAGCAGTACTTC.

The rearrangement joins TRBV30 to TRBJ1-6; D perhaps matches TRBD1 (6 bases). This CDR3 has 14 residues. The germline gives CDR1 GTSNPN, CDR2 SVGIG (reference sequence). V was shortened by 3 bases and J by 7 bases, with 13 bases between the two germline ends. The CDR3: CAWRTGSLNSPLHF. The CDR3 DNA sequence: TGTGCCTGGAGAACAGGGTCCCTCAATTCACCCCTCCACTTT.

The rearrangement links TRBV9 to TRBJ1-2; unclear D gene. Germline V gene data show CDR1 as SGDLS and CDR2 as YYNGEE. CDR3 length equals 17 residues. The germline V and J ends were trimmed by 0 bases and 4 bases, with 19 bases remaining between them. The CDR3 nucleotides are TGTGCCAGCAGCGTAGCTTCCGGGAGGCTTATCCTCTATGGCTACACCTTC. Protein product: CASSVASGRLILYGYTF.

In nucleotides, the CDR3 is TGTGCCTGGAGTCCTAGCGGGGGTTACGAGCAGTACTTC. Amino acid sequence: CAWSPSGGYEQYF. The genes are TRBV30 and TRBJ2-7; 10 bases are shared with TRBD2. Germline V lookup: CDR1 GTSNPN, CDR2 SVGIG (reference sequence). CDR3 length: 13 residues. The V gene end was trimmed by 2 bases and the J gene end by 4 bases; junction bases not matched to a gene: 2.

This chain uses TRBV25-1 with TRBJ1-4; no clear D gene. The CDR3 is made up of 14 amino acids. V gave up 5 bases and J gave up 2 bases, with 9 bases separating them. CDR1 is MGHDK and CDR2 is SYGVNS in the germline V gene. CDR3 bases: TGTGCCAGCAGTCCCACCGTTACTAATGAAAAACTGTTTTTT. Residues: CASSPTVTNEKLFF.

The J gene is TRBJ1-2, the V gene TRBV7-8, with D possibly TRBD1 on 6 matching bases. CDR1 is SGHVS and CDR2 is FQNEAQ in the germline V gene. Trimming cost V 2 bases and J 6 bases, with 22 bases left between them. The CDR3 has 17 amino acids. CDR3 in DNA: TGTGCCAGCAGCTTATTGGTTGTCGGGGGGGCGCGTGATGGCTACACCTTC. Translating gives CASSLLVVGGARDGYTF. Full variable domain (outside the CDR3, taken from reference TRBV7-8 and TRBJ1-2): GAGVSQSPRYKVAKRGQDVALRCDPISGHVSLFWYQQALGQGPEFLTYFQNEAQLDKSGLPSDRFFAERPEGSVSTLKIQRTQQEDSAVYLCASSLLVVGGARDGYTFGSGTRLTVV.

The V gene is TRBV28, the J gene TRBJ1-6; 8 bases map to TRBD1. Germline V gene data show CDR1 as MDHEN and CDR2 as SYDVKM. The CDR3 contains 15 residues. The ends lost 4 bases at V and 14 bases at J; junction bases unmatched: 13. This CDR3 is CASSSDSTGATSLHF. CDR3 DNA sequence: TGTGCCAGCAGTTCCGACTCGACAGGGGCTACGTCCCTCCACTTT. The full variable domain, completed using reference TRBV28 and TRBJ1-6, is DVKVTQSSRYLVKRTGEKVFLECVQDMDHENMFWYRQDPGLGLRLIYFSYDVKMKEKGDIPEGYSVSREKKERFSLILESASTNQTSMYLCASSSDSTGATSLHFGNGTRLTVT.

The chain links TRBV9 to TRBJ2-3; possibly TRBD1 or TRBD2 for D (5 bases each). Trimming cost V 2 bases and J 2 bases, with 9 bases left between them. CDR3 size: 14 residues. Looked up from germline, CDR1 is SGDLS and CDR2 is YYNGEE. The CDR3 loop is CASSVEGPTDTQYF. DNA of the CDR3: TGTGCCAGCAGCGTTGAGGGACCCACAGATACGCAGTATTTT.

The chain couples TRBV28 to TRBJ1-2, with D possibly TRBD1 on 6 matching bases. V lost 11 bases to trimming and J lost 7 bases, with 20 bases between them. Per the germline V gene, CDR1 is MDHEN and CDR2 is SYDVKM. The CDR3 loop spans 13 amino acids. CDR3 in DNA: TGTGCCTCCTCCGGAGGGGGTCAGGGTGGCTACACCTTC. It translates to CASSGGGQGGYTF.

This clone was seen a few times. The gene calls are TRBV7-2 and TRBJ2-7; D ambiguous. Germline V lookup: CDR1 SGHTA, CDR2 FQGNSA. V dropped 5 bases and J dropped 1 base, with 12 bases sitting between them. The CDR3 totals 14 residues. The CDR3 coding sequence is TGTGCCAGCAGCCCCCAAGGTGGGTCCTACGAGCAGTACTTC. It is translated as CASSPQGGSYEQYF.

CDR3 sequence (DNA): TGCAGTGCTAGTACTGGGCTGGCAGCTTATGGCTACACCTTC. It codes for CSASTGLAAYGYTF. The chain combines TRBV20-1 with TRBJ1-2, with D unclear. The length of the CDR3 is 14 residues. Between the trimmed V and J ends, which lost 3 bases and 5 bases, there was a span of 16 bases. CDR1 is DFQATT and CDR2 is SNEGSKA in the germline V gene (reference sequence).

This chain connects TRBV6-5 to TRBJ2-5; D might be TRBD1 (7 bases). V was cut by 6 bases and J by 1 base, with 9 bases left in between. Germline CDR1 and CDR2: MNHEY and SVGAGI. The CDR3 spans 13 residues. CDR3 DNA: TGTGCCAGCAGGCGGGACAGCCAAGAGACCCAGTACTTC. The encoded protein is CASRRDSQETQYF.

This chain links TRBV7-2 with TRBJ1-2, with D perhaps TRBD1 (6 bases). The germline V gene encodes CDR1 SGHTA and CDR2 FQGNSA. V lost 6 bases and J 4 bases, leaving 24 bases between the germline ends. This CDR3 has 17 residues. CDR3 DNA sequence: TGTGCCAGCAGTCTGGGAGGGGGGCCAGAGCTGACCTATGGCTACACCTTC. This translates into CASSLGGGPELTYGYTF. The full variable domain, with the rest looked up from reference TRBV7-2 and TRBJ1-2, is GAGVSQSPSNKVTEKGKDVELRCDPISGHTALYWYRQSLGQGLEFLIYFQGNSAPDKSGLPSDRFSAERTGGSVSTLTIQRTQQEDSAVYLCASSLGGGPELTYGYTFGSGTRLTVV.

The V call is TRBV6-2 or TRBV6-3, the J call TRBJ1-2, with D tentatively TRBD1 (5 bases). Per germline, CDR1 MNHEY and CDR2 SVGEGT. V was trimmed by 4 bases and J by 5 bases, leaving 8 bases between them. The CDR3 runs to 12 residues. The DNA for the CDR3 is TGTGCCAGCAGTTGGGACGGTTATGGCTACACCTTC. Translation: CASSWDGYGYTF.

The sample holds a few counts of this clone. The rearrangement links TRBV4-1 to TRBJ2-1; D not resolved. Per germline, CDR1 MGHRA and CDR2 YSYEKL. V was pared by 4 bases and J by 8 bases, with 6 bases between. CDR3 size: 11 residues. The CDR3 DNA follows: TGCGCCAGCAGCCTCGTGGATGAGCAGTTCTTC. It specifies CASSLVDEQFF.

The rearrangement links TRBV5-4 to TRBJ2-5, with 10 bases that match TRBD2. V trimming: 0 bases; J trimming: 5 bases; junction bases outside the gene matches: 13. This CDR3 region has 18 residues. Germline V gene sequence: CDR1 SGHNT, CDR2 YYREEE (reference sequence). CDR3 DNA: TGTGCCAGCAGCTTGGGGAGCGGGGGGGTGATCCTCCTGGAGACCCAGTACTTC. It encodes CASSLGSGGVILLETQYF.

The chain recombines TRBV6-5 with TRBJ2-7; 9 bases match TRBD1. This CDR3 spans 13 amino acids. Germline CDR1 and CDR2: MNHEY and SVGAGI. V shed 6 bases, J shed 2 bases, and the junction held 2 bases outside the gene matches. The CDR3 coding sequence is TGTGCCAGCAGAAGGACAGGGGCCTACGAGCAGTACTTC. Its translation is CASRRTGAYEQYF.

The chain is built from TRBV5-4 and TRBJ2-7; TRBD2 agrees at 10 bases. Per germline, CDR1 SGHNT and CDR2 YYREEE (reference sequence). This CDR3 comprises 14 residues. The trim removed 0 bases at V and 5 bases at J, leaving 2 bases unmatched. The CDR3: CASSLGSGGHEQYF. CDR3 nucleotides: TGTGCCAGCAGCTTGGGTAGCGGGGGGCACGAGCAGTACTTC.

The chain is built from TRBV6-5 and TRBJ1-2; D remains ambiguous. The V gene lost 5 bases and the J gene lost 0 bases, with 7 bases spanning the gap. This CDR3 has 13 residues. CDR1 and CDR2 (germline): MNHEY, SVGAGI. CDR3 DNA: TGTGCCAGCAGTCCTTCAGCTAACTATGGCTACACCTTC. It is translated as CASSPSANYGYTF.

V and J are TRBV6-5 and TRBJ2-1; D not resolved. Germline V gene lookup returns CDR1 MNHEY and CDR2 SVGAGI. V lost 7 bases and J lost 5, with 18 bases in between. The CDR3 spans 15 residues. The CDR3 sequence: CASTYLSSIHNEQFF. In DNA, the CDR3 is TGTGCCAGCACCTACCTTTCCTCCATTCACAATGAGCAGTTCTTC.

V is TRBV10-3 and J is TRBJ2-7, with D maybe TRBD1 (6 bases). Deletions cut 1 base from V and 3 bases from J, with 13 bases between. The germline V gene encodes CDR1 ENHRY and CDR2 SYGVKD. This CDR3 is 15 amino acids long. The CDR3: CAISELGQGFYEQYF. In DNA form, the CDR3 reads TGTGCCATCAGTGAGTTGGGGCAGGGGTTCTACGAGCAGTACTTC.

This clone was counted only a few times. The CDR3 nucleotides are TGCGCCAGCAGCTTGTTGCGGGAGAGCACAGATACGCAGTATTTT. It translates to CASSLLRESTDTQYF. This chain uses TRBV5-1 with TRBJ2-3; 7 bases map to TRBD2. Germline assignment: CDR1 SGHRS and CDR2 YFSETQ. The CDR3 totals 15 residues. Unmatched junction bases numbered 2, after V lost 1 base and J lost 0 bases.

The chain couples TRBV18 to TRBJ2-1; 10 bases align to TRBD1. The junction had 2 bases not matched to a gene; V was cut back by 6 bases and J by 6 bases. Germline V gene lookup returns CDR1 KGHSH and CDR2 LQKENI. CDR3 length: 13 amino acids. Here the CDR3 DNA reads TGTGCCAGCTCCAGGACAGGGGGCAATGAGCAGTTCTTC. Its translation: CASSRTGGNEQFF.

The chain joins TRBV28 to TRBJ1-2; TRBD1 agrees at 8 bases. Trimming took 3 bases from V and 4 from J; bases not matched to a gene: 1. Germline CDR1 MDHEN, CDR2 SYDVKM. The CDR3 totals 13 residues. In nucleotides, the CDR3 is TGTGCCAGCAGTTTCGGACAGGGCTATGGCTACACCTTC. This encodes CASSFGQGYGYTF.

V and J are TRBV30 and TRBJ1-6; D remains ambiguous. CDR1 is GTSNPN, CDR2 SVGIG, per germline (reference sequence). The CDR3 spans 11 residues. Trimming removed 0 bases from V and 12 bases from J, with 6 bases in between. This chain's CDR3 is CAWSVGLPLHF. DNA for the CDR3: TGTGCCTGGAGTGTAGGTCTACCCCTCCACTTT.

This clone appeared a single time. The chain combines TRBV7-8 with TRBJ2-3; D might be TRBD2 (7 bases). The CDR3 spans 15 residues. V dropped 6 bases and J dropped 8 bases, with 21 bases sitting between them. Germline CDR1 reads SGHVS; CDR2 reads FQNEAQ. In nucleotides, the CDR3 is TGTGCCAGCAGTCAGGGAGGGGGGGCTAAGGGTACGCAGTATTTT. Translating it yields CASSQGGGAKGTQYF. The full variable domain, its missing parts supplied by reference TRBV7-8 and TRBJ2-3, is GAGVSQSPRYKVAKRGQDVALRCDPISGHVSLFWYQQALGQGPEFLTYFQNEAQLDKSGLPSDRFFAERPEGSVSTLKIQRTQQEDSAVYLCASSQGGGAKGTQYFGPGTRLTVL.